The 25 T cell receptor beta chains given below trace back to one sample, sequenced in a study of human T cells and chemical hapten exposure. Indicated time point: healthy volunteer bleed at 6 weeks. The total RNA was obtained from whole blood that was not fractionated. One entry per CDR3 protein results from TCRdb running MiXCR on the RACE reads. The sample has tens of thousands of distinct CDR3 sequences, around 4% seen once. Sequences were obtained from whole blood. These receptors were taken from a human donor in good health. Some clones in this sample may be carry-over from other donors' samples.

This clonotype was detected many times. V is TRBV30 and J is TRBJ2-3, with 12 bases fitting TRBD2. CDR1 GTSNPN and CDR2 SVGIG come from the germline V gene (reference sequence). With V trimmed by 1 base and J by 3 bases, 2 bases remained unmatched. This CDR3 is built from 15 residues. Here the CDR3 DNA reads TGTGCCTGGAGTGCTCTAGCGGGAGGGACAGATACGCAGTATTTT. Protein sequence: CAWSALAGGTDTQYF.

The sample holds many counts of this clonotype. CDR3 sequence: CASSDWGQRLTEAFF. CDR3 nucleotides: TGTGCCAGCAGTGATTGGGGACAGAGGCTCACTGAAGCTTTCTTT. V is TRBV2 and J is TRBJ1-1; 7 nucleotides align to TRBD1. CDR1 and CDR2 (germline): SNHLY, FYNNEI. The ends lost 3 bases at V and 4 bases at J; junction bases unmatched: 8. The CDR3 spans 15 residues.

J is TRBJ2-7 and V is TRBV20-1; 8 bases align to TRBD1. CDR3 length: 14 residues. Losses at the gene ends were 4 bases for V and 3 bases for J; bases not matched to a gene: 8. Per the germline V gene, CDR1 is DFQATT and CDR2 is SNEGSKA (reference sequence). This CDR3 reads CSATYRGAHYEQYF. The DNA for the CDR3 is TGCAGTGCTACTTACAGGGGGGCCCACTACGAGCAGTACTTC.

This clonotype was detected only a few times. This chain links TRBV20-1 with TRBJ1-5; D might be TRBD1 (5 bases). V lost 0 bases and J 0 bases, leaving 9 bases between the germline ends. There are 15 residues in the CDR3. From germline, CDR1 is DFQATT and CDR2 SNEGSKA (reference sequence). The CDR3 loop is CSAREGRTSNQPQHF. In DNA form, the CDR3 reads TGCAGTGCTAGAGAGGGGCGGACTAGCAATCAGCCCCAGCATTTT.

The table lists this clonotype with many counts. The rearrangement links TRBV5-5 to TRBJ2-6; no clear D. Germline V lookup: CDR1 SGHKS, CDR2 YYEKEE (reference sequence). The CDR3 spans 11 residues. The V end lost 4 bases, the J end lost 12 bases, and 8 bases lay between the germline ends. CDR3 sequence reads: CASSPRTVLTF. For the CDR3, the DNA is TGTGCCAGCAGCCCGAGGACCGTCCTGACTTTC.

This clonotype was counted many times. The V and J genes are TRBV11-2 and TRBJ1-4; possible D gene TRBD1, 5 bases. Germline CDR1 reads SGHAT; CDR2 reads FQNNGV. V lost 2 bases to trimming and J lost 8 bases, with 18 bases between them. This CDR3 contains 16 residues. CDR3 loop: CASSLRGRQGREKLFF. CDR3 bases: TGTGCCAGCAGCTTAAGAGGGCGGCAGGGCAGGGAAAAACTGTTTTTT.

This clonotype was recorded at least ten times. The chain carries TRBV27 and TRBJ1-2; the D gene is possibly TRBD1 (5 bases). CDR1 is MNHEY, CDR2 SMNVEV, per germline (reference sequence). This CDR3 is 14 amino acids long. V was cut by 3 bases and J by 3 bases, with 11 bases left in between. In DNA form, the CDR3 reads TGTGCCAGCAGTTTTTCTTTAGGGGACTATGGCTACACCTTC. Protein: CASSFSLGDYGYTF.

This clonotype was found many times. The V call is TRBV2, the J call TRBJ1-6; D is possibly TRBD1 (6 bases). The CDR3 is 15 amino acids. Germline V lookup: CDR1 SNHLY, CDR2 FYNNEI. V was pared by 7 bases and J by 8 bases, with 18 bases between. CDR3 in amino acids: CASTDRSPRYSPLHF. DNA of the CDR3: TGTGCCAGCACCGACAGGTCTCCCCGCTATTCACCCCTCCACTTT.

V usage is TRBV27 and J usage is TRBJ1-2, with a weak D call TRBD1 (5 bases). From germline, CDR1 is MNHEY and CDR2 SMNVEV (reference sequence). CDR3 length equals 17 residues. The ends were cut back, 0 bases at V and 0 bases at J, with 14 bases in the middle. The CDR3 DNA is TGTGCCAGCAGTTTATCGGTGGGGGTTTTAGCTAACTATGGCTACACCTTC. It codes for CASSLSVGVLANYGYTF.

The sample holds many counts of this clonotype. The chain recombines TRBV4-1 with TRBJ2-3; D is undetermined. Deletions cut 1 base from V and 6 bases from J, with 5 bases between. The CDR3 totals 12 residues. Germline CDR1 MGHRA, CDR2 YSYEKL. CDR3 DNA: TGCGCCAGCAGCCAAGTATTCGATACGCAGTATTTT. Amino acid sequence: CASSQVFDTQYF.

This clonotype was seen many times. The V and J genes are TRBV12-3 or TRBV12-4 and TRBJ1-5, with TRBD1 matching 7 bases. CDR3 length: 14 residues. With 3 bases clipped from V and 4 bases from J, the junction kept 3 bases outside the gene matches. The CDR3 DNA is TGTGCCAGCAGTTTGACAGGGCAAAATCAGCCCCAGCATTTT. Protein sequence: CASSLTGQNQPQHF.

This chain uses TRBV4-1 with TRBJ2-5; 12 bases align to TRBD2. The CDR3 contains 15 residues. Per the germline V gene, CDR1 is MGHRA and CDR2 is YSYEKL. V lost 1 base to trimming and J lost 7 bases; unmatched junction nucleotides: 4. The CDR3 region has the DNA TGCGCCAGCAGCCAAGGACTAGCGGGAGCGGGGACCCAGTACTTC. Protein sequence: CASSQGLAGAGTQYF.

This clonotype was counted at least ten times. This sequence joins TRBV27 and TRBJ2-5; D may match TRBD1 or TRBD2 (6 bases each). Trimming shortened V by 6 bases and J by 5 bases, and 19 bases separated the two germline ends. The germline gives CDR1 MNHEY, CDR2 SMNVEV (reference sequence). The CDR3 covers 15 residues. The CDR3 here is CASRNLGGLGETQYF. The CDR3 DNA reads TGTGCCAGCAGGAACCTGGGGGGCCTCGGGGAGACCCAGTACTTC.

This clonotype occurred a few times. The chain has TRBV7-2 and TRBJ1-1; D gene uncertain. Trimming took off 4 bases at V and 0 bases at J, with 9 bases between the two ends. The germline V gene has CDR1 SGHTA and CDR2 FQGNSA. This CDR3 is built from 14 residues. CDR3 region: CASSWAGMNTEAFF. In DNA, the CDR3 is TGTGCCAGCAGCTGGGCAGGAATGAACACTGAAGCTTTCTTT.

This clonotype occurred a few times. V is TRBV20-1 and J is TRBJ1-2, with 8 nucleotides matching TRBD1. The CDR3 spans 14 residues. Germline assignment: CDR1 DFQATT and CDR2 SNEGSKA (reference sequence). Trimming at V came to 7 bases and at J to 4 bases, leaving 11 bases not matched to a gene. The CDR3 DNA reads as TGCAGTGGTGCGTCAGGACAGGGCGTCTATGGCTACACCTTC. This translates into CSGASGQGVYGYTF.

The sample holds many counts of this clonotype. This rearrangement joins TRBV5-8 to TRBJ2-3, with a possible D match to TRBD2 (6 bases). Germline V lookup: CDR1 SGHTS, CDR2 YDEGEE. V lost 3 bases and J 2 bases, leaving 16 bases between the germline ends. The CDR3 runs 16 residues. The CDR3 is CASSSRLASNTDTQYF. The CDR3 DNA reads TGTGCCAGCAGCTCGCGGCTAGCGTCAAACACAGATACGCAGTATTTT.

This clonotype was counted at least ten times. J is TRBJ1-2 and V is TRBV6-5, with D unresolved. The CDR3 runs to 15 residues. Germline CDR1 is MNHEY and CDR2 is SVGAGI. The ends were cut back, 8 bases at V and 4 bases at J, with 20 bases in the middle. The CDR3 here is CASLSSRLTPYGYTF. The CDR3 nucleotides read TGTGCCAGCTTGTCGAGCAGACTTACCCCCTATGGCTACACCTTC.

This chain links TRBV6-5 with TRBJ2-2, with D tentatively TRBD2 (5 bases). V lost 5 bases and J 6 bases, leaving 13 bases between the germline ends. Germline loops: CDR1 MNHEY, CDR2 SVGAGI. This CDR3 region has 14 residues. As DNA, the CDR3 is TGTGCCAGCAGTCCCCTCACTAGGGCCGGGGAGCTGTTTTTT. Amino acids: CASSPLTRAGELFF.

This clonotype was picked up a small number of times. CDR3 bases: TGTGCCAGCAGCTTCCAGACAGAGAACACTGAAGCTTTCTTT. This gives the protein CASSFQTENTEAFF. The gene calls are TRBV7-9 and TRBJ1-1, with D possibly matching TRBD1 (5 bases). The V and J ends lost 3 bases and 1 base respectively, with 9 bases between them. The CDR3 runs 14 residues. Germline V lookup: CDR1 SEHNR, CDR2 FQNEAQ (reference sequence).

This chain connects TRBV24-1 to TRBJ2-1; 7 nucleotides agree with TRBD2. V lost 0 bases, J lost 4 bases, and 5 bases stayed unmatched. Germline V gives CDR1 KGHDR, CDR2 SFDVKD. The length of the CDR3 is 16 residues. This CDR3 reads CATSDLKAGTYNEQFF. CDR3 DNA: TGTGCCACCAGTGATTTGAAAGCGGGAACATACAATGAGCAGTTCTTC.

This clonotype has only a few counts. The chain couples TRBV10-3 to TRBJ2-7; no clear D. The length of the CDR3 is 12 residues. Trimming left V 4 bases short and J 5 bases short, with 9 bases between. Germline CDR1 is ENHRY and CDR2 is SYGVKD. CDR3 protein: CAISGNTHEQYF. Here the CDR3 DNA reads TGTGCCATCAGTGGGAACACTCACGAGCAGTACTTC.

This clonotype appeared many times. This CDR3 is CASSFFGDRAQDQPQHF. The CDR3, as DNA: TGTGCCAGCAGCTTTTTTGGGGACAGGGCTCAGGATCAGCCCCAGCATTTT. The rearrangement joins TRBV5-6 to TRBJ1-5, with 9 bases lining up with TRBD1. Germline values: CDR1 SGHDT, CDR2 YYEEEE. V dropped 2 bases and J dropped 5; count of bases not matched to a gene: 11. This CDR3 region has 17 residues.

V and J are TRBV28 and TRBJ2-7; 7 bases are a match to TRBD1. Germline trimming cut 5 bases from V and 0 bases from J; bases unmatched to any gene: 10. CDR1 is MDHEN, CDR2 SYDVKM, per germline. CDR3 size: 16 residues. The CDR3 bases are TGTGCCAGCAGTACGCCTACAGGGGCCCTCTCCTACGAGCAGTACTTC. Translation: CASSTPTGALSYEQYF.

This clonotype was counted ten times or more. The gene calls are TRBV14 and TRBJ2-5; 9 bases are a match to TRBD1. V lost 2 bases and J lost 6; bases outside the gene matches: 7. The CDR3 spans 15 residues. Per germline, CDR1 SGHDN and CDR2 FVKESK. The CDR3 sequence is CASSQRTGAAKTQYF. The DNA for the CDR3 is TGTGCCAGCAGCCAACGGACAGGGGCGGCAAAGACCCAGTACTTC.

The J gene is TRBJ2-7, the V gene TRBV20-1; 10 bases align to TRBD2. The CDR3 loop spans 18 amino acids. Germline CDR1 DFQATT, CDR2 SNEGSKA (reference sequence). Trimming cost V 2 bases and J 3 bases; bases outside gene matches: 16. This CDR3 is CSARSLPSGGSLSYEQYF. CDR3 nucleotide sequence: TGCAGTGCTAGATCCCTTCCTAGCGGGGGATCCCTCAGCTACGAGCAGTACTTC.